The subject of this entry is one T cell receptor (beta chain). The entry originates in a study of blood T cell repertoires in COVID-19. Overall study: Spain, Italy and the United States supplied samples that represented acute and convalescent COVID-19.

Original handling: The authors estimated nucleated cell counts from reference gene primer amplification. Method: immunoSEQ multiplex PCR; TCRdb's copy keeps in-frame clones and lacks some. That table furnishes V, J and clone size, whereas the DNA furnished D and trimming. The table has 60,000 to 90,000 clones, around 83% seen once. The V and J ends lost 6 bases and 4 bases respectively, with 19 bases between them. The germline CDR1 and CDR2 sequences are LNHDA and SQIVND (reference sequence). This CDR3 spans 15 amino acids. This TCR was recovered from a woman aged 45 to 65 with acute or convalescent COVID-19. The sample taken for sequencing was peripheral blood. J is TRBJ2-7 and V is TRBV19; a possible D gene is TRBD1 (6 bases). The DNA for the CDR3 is TGTGCCAGTAGAGGTTGGGACACAGGGAGTTACGAGCAGTACTTC. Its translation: CASRGWDTGSYEQYF.